This T cell receptor beta chain was identified in a study of cytomegalovirus exposure and HLA in healthy donors. Study-wide findings and caveats: As a later analysis revealed, the rate of TCR association differed by HLA locus, with DRB1 most and HLA-C fewest. Roughly uniform sequencing depth across donors was assumed, possibly incorrectly. The study flagged approximately 180 TCR beta chains as cytomegalovirus-associated. A few V segments could not be told apart, such as TRBV6-2 and TRBV6-3, and were left out.

Remarks on this clone: Its target is not known. One junction end disagrees with the germline gene, perhaps due to a read error.

Amplification used 60 Vbeta primers and 13 Jbeta primers. Only in-frame clones appear in the TCRdb table, and some are missing; sequencing was by immunoSEQ multiplex PCR. This table holds about 180,000 clones, 75% to 80% found once. The CDR3 extends over 14 amino acids. CDR1 and CDR2 from the germline V gene are SGHTA and FQGNSA. This TCR derives from a man in his forties in good health and CMV-seropositive. The sequencing input was PBMCs. The chain has TRBV7-2 and TRBJ2-6, with TRBD1 as a possible D gene (6 bases). The CDR3 DNA is TGTGCCAGCAGCCCTATGTCAGGGGCCAACGGCCTGACTTTC. This translates into CASSPMSGANGLTF.